This TCR beta chain was sequenced during a study of memory CD4+ T cells and cytomegalovirus serostatus. This clone appeared a few times. What it binds is unknown. Study conclusions and caveats: CMV serostatus prediction reached median AUC 0.95, or 0.91 with US-trained model.

The sort gate was single viable CD3+CD4+CD8-CD45RO+ cells for memory CD4+ T cells. Positive selection with CD4 microbeads enriched total CD4+ T cells. Method: immunoSEQ multiplex PCR; TCRdb's copy keeps in-frame clones and lacks some. Among under 50,000 clones listed, roughly 78% were seen once. The CDR3 totals 16 residues. Germline values: CDR1 SGHTA, CDR2 FQGTGA. V shed 5 bases and J shed 2 bases, with 17 bases lying between them. Source material: memory CD4+ T cells from blood. This chain joins TRBV7-3 and TRBJ2-3; TRBD1 is a possible D gene (6 bases). This TCR was recovered from an adult in good health and CMV-seronegative. Here the CDR3 DNA reads TGTGCCAGCAGCCCGGGGACAACTCCCGACACAGATACGCAGTATTTT. This codes for CASSPGTTPDTDTQYF.